A selection of T cell receptor beta chains follows, all from one sample in a study of T cell changes during pregnancy in multiple sclerosis. Some clones are missing from TCRdb's copy, which holds only in-frame ones; the method was immunoSEQ multiplex PCR. The sample contains about 62,000 clones, about nine tenths of which appear only once. This specimen consisted of peripheral blood, obtained in the first trimester of pregnancy. These receptors all stem from a female donor with multiple sclerosis, enrolled in a pregnancy study. Both conserved end residues are part of each CDR3. Fields, in order: V gene, J gene, CDR3 protein.

TRBV5-5	TRBJ1-2	CASSFIQPGQGSLDNYGYTF
TRBV5-8	TRBJ2-3	CASSWGQGARADTQYF
TRBV10-3	TRBJ1-1	CAIAGTGGVVNTEAFF
TRBV5-6	TRBJ2-7	CASSLVGDRGHEQYF
TRBV5-1	TRBJ2-1	CASSDGTEWYNEQFF
TRBV12-5	TRBJ2-7	CASGLNPGPYEQYF
TRBV6-1	TRBJ2-1	CASSETGDYNEQFF
TRBV30	TRBJ1-5	CAWSHREGYNQPQHF
TRBV2	TRBJ2-4	CASRGQGLAKNIQYF
TRBV7-6	TRBJ2-7	CASSLATGWLEQYF
TRBV6-6	TRBJ2-7	CASSYSSAGGRYEQYF
TRBV10-3	TRBJ2-7	CAISESTSSTDSYEQYF
TRBV19	TRBJ1-3	CASSGRWDRADTIYF
TRBV5-1	TRBJ2-6	CASSLAGGAGANVLTF
TRBV19	TRBJ1-2	CASSLGTVNYGYTF
TRBV19	TRBJ1-5	CASGGQVNQPQHF
TRBV15	TRBJ2-6	CATSGPRGGANVLTF